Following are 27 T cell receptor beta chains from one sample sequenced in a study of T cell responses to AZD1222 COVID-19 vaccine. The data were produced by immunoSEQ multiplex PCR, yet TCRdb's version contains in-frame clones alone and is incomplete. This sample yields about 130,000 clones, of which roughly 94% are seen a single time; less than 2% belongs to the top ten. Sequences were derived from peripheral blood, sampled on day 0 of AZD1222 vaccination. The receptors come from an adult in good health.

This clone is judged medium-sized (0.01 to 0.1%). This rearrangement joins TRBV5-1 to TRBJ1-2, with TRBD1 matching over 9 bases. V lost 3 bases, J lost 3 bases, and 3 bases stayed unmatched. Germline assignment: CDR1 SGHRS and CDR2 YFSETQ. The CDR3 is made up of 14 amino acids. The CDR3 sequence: CASSSTGGDYGYTF. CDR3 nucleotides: TGCGCCAGCAGCTCGACAGGGGGAGACTATGGCTACACCTTC. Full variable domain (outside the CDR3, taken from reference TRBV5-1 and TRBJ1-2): KAGVTQTPRYLIKTRGQQVTLSCSPISGHRSVSWYQQTPGQGLQFLFEYFSETQRNKGNFPGRFSGRQFSNSRSEMNVSTLELGDSALYLCASSSTGGDYGYTFGSGTRLTVV.

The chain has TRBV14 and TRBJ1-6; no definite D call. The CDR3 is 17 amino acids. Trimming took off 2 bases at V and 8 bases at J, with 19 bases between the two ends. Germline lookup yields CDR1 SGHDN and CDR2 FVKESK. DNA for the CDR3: TGTGCCAGCAGCCAATTGCCTCAGGACTACGGGGATTCACCCCTCCACTTT. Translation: CASSQLPQDYGDSPLHF.

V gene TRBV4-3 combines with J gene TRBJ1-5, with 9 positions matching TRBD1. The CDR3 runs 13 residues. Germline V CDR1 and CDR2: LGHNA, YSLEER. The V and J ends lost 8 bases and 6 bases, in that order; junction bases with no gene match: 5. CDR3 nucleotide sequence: TGCGCCAGCGGAACAGGGGGCGGTCAGCCCCAGCATTTT. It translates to CASGTGGGQPQHF.

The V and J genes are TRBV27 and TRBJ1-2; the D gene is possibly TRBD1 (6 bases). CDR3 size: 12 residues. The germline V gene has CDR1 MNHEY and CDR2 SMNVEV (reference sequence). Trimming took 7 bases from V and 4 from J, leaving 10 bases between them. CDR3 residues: CASTGAGYGYTF. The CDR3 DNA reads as TGTGCCAGCACAGGGGCGGGCTATGGCTACACCTTC.

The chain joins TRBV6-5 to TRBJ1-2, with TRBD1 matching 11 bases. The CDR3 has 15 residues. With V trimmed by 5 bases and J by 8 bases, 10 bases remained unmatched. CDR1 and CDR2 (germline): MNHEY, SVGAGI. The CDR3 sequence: CASSRDGTGGVGYTF. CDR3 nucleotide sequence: TGTGCCAGCAGTAGGGACGGGACAGGGGGAGTGGGCTACACCTTC.

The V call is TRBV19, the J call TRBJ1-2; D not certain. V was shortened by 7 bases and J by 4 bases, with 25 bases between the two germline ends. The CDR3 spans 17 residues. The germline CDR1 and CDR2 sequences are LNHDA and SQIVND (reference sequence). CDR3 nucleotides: TGTGCCAGTAAACACGAGGGATTCGATTTGGCCCGCTATGGCTACACCTTC. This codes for CASKHEGFDLARYGYTF.

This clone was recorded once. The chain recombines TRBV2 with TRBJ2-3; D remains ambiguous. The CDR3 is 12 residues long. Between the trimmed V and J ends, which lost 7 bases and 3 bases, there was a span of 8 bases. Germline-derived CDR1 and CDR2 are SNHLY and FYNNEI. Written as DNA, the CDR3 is TGTGCCAGCATGGCAGAGACAGATACGCAGTATTTT. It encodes CASMAETDTQYF.

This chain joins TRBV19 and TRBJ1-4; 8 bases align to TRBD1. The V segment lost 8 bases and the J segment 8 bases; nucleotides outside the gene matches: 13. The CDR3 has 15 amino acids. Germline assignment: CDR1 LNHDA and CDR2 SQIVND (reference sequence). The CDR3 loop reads CASDRTGSIPEKLFF. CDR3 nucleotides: TGTGCCAGTGACAGGACAGGGTCAATCCCCGAAAAACTGTTTTTT.

The CDR3 here is CASSLVAGDGAGELFF. Here the CDR3 DNA reads TGTGCCAGCAGCTTAGTAGCGGGGGACGGGGCCGGGGAGCTGTTTTTT. This chain uses TRBV7-2 with TRBJ2-2; 9 bases match TRBD2. CDR3 length: 16 residues. Losses at the gene ends were 1 base for V and 6 bases for J; bases not matched to a gene: 6. The germline CDR1 and CDR2 sequences are SGHTA and FQGNSA.

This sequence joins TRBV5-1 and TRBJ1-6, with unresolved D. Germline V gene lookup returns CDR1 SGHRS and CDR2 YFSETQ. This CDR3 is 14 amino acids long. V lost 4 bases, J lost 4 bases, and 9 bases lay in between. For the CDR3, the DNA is TGCGCCAGCAGCGATGGTTATTATAATTCACCCCTCCACTTT. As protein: CASSDGYYNSPLHF.

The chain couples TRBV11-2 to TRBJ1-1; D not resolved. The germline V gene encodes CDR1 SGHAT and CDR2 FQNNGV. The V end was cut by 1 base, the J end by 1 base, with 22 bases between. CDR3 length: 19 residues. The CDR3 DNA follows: TGTGCCAGCAGCTTAGTCGTAACTTCGAGTTGGGAGAGGAACACTGAAGCTTTCTTT. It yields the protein CASSLVVTSSWERNTEAFF.

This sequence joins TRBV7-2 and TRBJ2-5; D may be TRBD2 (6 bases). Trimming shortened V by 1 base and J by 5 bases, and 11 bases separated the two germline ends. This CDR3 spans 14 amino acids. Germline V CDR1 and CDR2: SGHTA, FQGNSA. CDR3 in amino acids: CASSLGGIWETQYF. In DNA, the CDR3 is TGTGCCAGCAGCTTAGGCGGGATTTGGGAGACCCAGTACTTC.

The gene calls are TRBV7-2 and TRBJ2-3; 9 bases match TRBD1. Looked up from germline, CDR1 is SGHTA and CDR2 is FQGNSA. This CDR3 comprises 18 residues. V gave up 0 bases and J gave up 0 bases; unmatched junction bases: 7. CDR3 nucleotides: TGTGCCAGCAGCTTAGCGGCGGGGACAGGGACAAGCACAGATACGCAGTATTTT. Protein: CASSLAAGTGTSTDTQYF.

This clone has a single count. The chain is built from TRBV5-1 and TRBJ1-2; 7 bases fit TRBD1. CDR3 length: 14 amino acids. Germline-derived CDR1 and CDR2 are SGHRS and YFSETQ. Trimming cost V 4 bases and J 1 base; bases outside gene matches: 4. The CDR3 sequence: CASSRGDSNYGYTF. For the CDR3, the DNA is TGCGCCAGCAGCCGCGGGGACAGTAACTATGGCTACACCTTC.

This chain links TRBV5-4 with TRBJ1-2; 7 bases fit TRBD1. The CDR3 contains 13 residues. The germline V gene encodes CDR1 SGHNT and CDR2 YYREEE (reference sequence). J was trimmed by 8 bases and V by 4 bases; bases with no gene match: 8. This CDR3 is CASSGGTATGYTF. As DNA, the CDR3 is TGTGCCAGCAGCGGCGGGACAGCTACCGGCTACACCTTC. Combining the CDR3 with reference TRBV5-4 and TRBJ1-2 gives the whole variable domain ETGVTQSPTHLIKTRGQQVTLRCSSQSGHNTVSWYQQALGQGPQFIFQYYREEENGRGNFPPRFSGLQFPNYSSELNVNALELDDSALYLCASSGGTATGYTFGSGTRLTVV.

CDR3 loop: CASSSFAVTEAFF. In nucleotides, the CDR3 is TGTGCCAGCAGCTCCTTTGCGGTCACTGAAGCTTTCTTT. The genes are TRBV7-2 and TRBJ1-1; D not resolved. CDR1 is SGHTA and CDR2 is FQGNSA in the germline V gene. V lost 4 bases and J lost 4, with 10 bases in between. The CDR3 extends over 13 amino acids.

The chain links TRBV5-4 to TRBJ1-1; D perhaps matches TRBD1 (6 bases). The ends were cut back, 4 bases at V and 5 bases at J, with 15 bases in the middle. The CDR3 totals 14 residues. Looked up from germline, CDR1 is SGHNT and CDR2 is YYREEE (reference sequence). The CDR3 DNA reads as TGTGCCAGCAGCGGACCGGGACACCTAACTGAAGCTTTCTTT. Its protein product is CASSGPGHLTEAFF.

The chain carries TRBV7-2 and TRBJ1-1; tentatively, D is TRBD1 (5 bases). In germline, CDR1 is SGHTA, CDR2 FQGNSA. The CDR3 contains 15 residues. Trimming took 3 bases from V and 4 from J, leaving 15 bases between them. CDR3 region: CASSLVAGIITEAFF. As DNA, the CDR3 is TGTGCCAGCAGCTTGGTGGCAGGGATAATCACTGAAGCTTTCTTT.

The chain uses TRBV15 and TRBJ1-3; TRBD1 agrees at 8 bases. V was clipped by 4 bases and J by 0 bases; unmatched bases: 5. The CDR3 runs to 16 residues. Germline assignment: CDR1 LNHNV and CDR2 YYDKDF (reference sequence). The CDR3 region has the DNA TGTGCCACCAGCACAGACAGGGGATACTCTGGAAACACCATATATTTT. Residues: CATSTDRGYSGNTIYF. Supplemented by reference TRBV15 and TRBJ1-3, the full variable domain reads DAMVIQNPRYQVTQFGKPVTLSCSQTLNHNVMYWYQQKSSQAPKLLFHYYDKDFNNEADTPDNFQSRRPNTSFCFLDIRSPGLGDTAMYLCATSTDRGYSGNTIYFGEGSWLTVV.

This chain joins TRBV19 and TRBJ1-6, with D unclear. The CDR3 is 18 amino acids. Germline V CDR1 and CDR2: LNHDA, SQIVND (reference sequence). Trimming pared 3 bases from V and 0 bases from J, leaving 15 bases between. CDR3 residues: CASSIESVESSYNSPLHF. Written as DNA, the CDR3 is TGTGCCAGTAGTATTGAGTCAGTTGAGAGCTCCTATAATTCACCCCTCCACTTT.

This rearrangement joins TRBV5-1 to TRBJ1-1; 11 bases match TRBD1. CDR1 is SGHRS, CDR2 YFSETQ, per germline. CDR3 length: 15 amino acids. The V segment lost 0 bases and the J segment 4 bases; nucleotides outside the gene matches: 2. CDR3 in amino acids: CASSLAGTGGTEAFF. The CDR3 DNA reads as TGCGCCAGCAGCTTGGCCGGGACAGGGGGCACTGAAGCTTTCTTT.

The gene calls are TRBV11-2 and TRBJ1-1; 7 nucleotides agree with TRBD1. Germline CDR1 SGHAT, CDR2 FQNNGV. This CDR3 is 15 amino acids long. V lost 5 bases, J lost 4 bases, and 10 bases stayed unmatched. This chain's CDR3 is CASSLMPQGRTEAFF. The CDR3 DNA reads TGTGCCAGCAGCCTCATGCCACAGGGGCGCACTGAAGCTTTCTTT.

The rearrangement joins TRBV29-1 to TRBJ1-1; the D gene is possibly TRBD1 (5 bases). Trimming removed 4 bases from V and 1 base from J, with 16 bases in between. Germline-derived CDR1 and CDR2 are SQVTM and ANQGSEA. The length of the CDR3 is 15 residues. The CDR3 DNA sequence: TGCAGCGTTGGAGGGGACGCGGACGGGAACACTGAAGCTTTCTTT. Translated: CSVGGDADGNTEAFF.

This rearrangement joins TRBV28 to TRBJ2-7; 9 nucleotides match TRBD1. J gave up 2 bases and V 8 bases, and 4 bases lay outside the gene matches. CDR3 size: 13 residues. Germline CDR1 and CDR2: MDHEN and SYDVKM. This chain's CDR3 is CASWDREAYEQYF. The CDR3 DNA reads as TGTGCCAGCTGGGACAGGGAGGCCTACGAGCAGTACTTC.

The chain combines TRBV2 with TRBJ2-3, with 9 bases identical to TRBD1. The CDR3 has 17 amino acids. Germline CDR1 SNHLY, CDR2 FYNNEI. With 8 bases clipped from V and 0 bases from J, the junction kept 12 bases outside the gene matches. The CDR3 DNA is TGTGCCAGCCCCACCGGGACAGGGAGGTTAAGCACAGATACGCAGTATTTT. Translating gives CASPTGTGRLSTDTQYF.

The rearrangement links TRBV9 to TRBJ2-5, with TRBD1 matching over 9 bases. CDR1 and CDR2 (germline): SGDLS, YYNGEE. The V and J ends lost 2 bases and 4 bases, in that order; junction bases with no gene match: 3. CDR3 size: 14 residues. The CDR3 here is CASSVGTGSETQYF. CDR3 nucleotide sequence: TGTGCCAGCAGCGTGGGGACAGGGTCAGAGACCCAGTACTTC.

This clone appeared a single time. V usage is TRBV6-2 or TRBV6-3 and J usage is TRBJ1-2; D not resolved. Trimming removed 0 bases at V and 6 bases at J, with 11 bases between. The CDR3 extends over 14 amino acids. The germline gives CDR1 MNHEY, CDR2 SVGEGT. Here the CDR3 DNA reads TGTGCCAGCAGTTACTCAGCCGGGTCGGATGGCTACACCTTC. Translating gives CASSYSAGSDGYTF.